Listed below are T cell receptor beta chains from one sample, sequenced in a study of blood T cell repertoires in COVID-19. Clones were read by immunoSEQ multiplex PCR, and TCRdb kept only the in-frame ones, dropping some. This table has 130,000 to 150,000 clones, 80% to 90% appearing once. The specimen was peripheral blood. Receptors were obtained from a woman aged 50 to 65 in a cohort sampled during active or convalescent COVID-19. The CDR3 runs from the conserved cysteine through the conserved F or W. The order of the fields is J gene, D gene, clone size, CDR3 length, V gene, CDR3 protein, CDR3 DNA. D genes are given only for firm matches. Only part of the rows carry a size: once, few, many, or a class if the clone is expanded.

J: TRBJ2-5; D: .; size: .; length: 18; V: TRBV7-3; CDR3: CASSLGDGGALYQETQYF; DNA: TGTGCCAGCAGCTTAGGGGACGGAGGGGCTCTGTACCAAGAGACCCAGTACTTC
J: TRBJ1-2; D: TRBD1; size: once; length: 16; V: TRBV4-1; CDR3: CASSQEMAGGRDGYTF; DNA: TGCGCCAGCAGCCAAGAGATGGCAGGGGGCCGGGATGGCTACACCTTC
J: TRBJ1-4; D: .; size: .; length: 12; V: TRBV7-8; CDR3: CAIGRPNEKLFF; DNA: TGTGCCATCGGCAGGCCTAATGAAAAACTGTTTTTT
J: TRBJ1-5; D: .; size: .; length: 14; V: TRBV2; CDR3: CASSPGWYNQPQHF; DNA: TGTGCCAGCAGCCCCGGTTGGTACAATCAGCCCCAGCATTTT
J: TRBJ1-4; D: .; size: once; length: 16; V: TRBV11-2; CDR3: CASSFLSEFGREKLFF; DNA: TGTGCCAGCAGCTTTCTTTCCGAGTTTGGGCGTGAAAAACTGTTTTTT
J: TRBJ2-6; D: .; size: few; length: 15; V: TRBV24-1; CDR3: CATSERFSGANVLTF; DNA: TGTGCCACCAGTGAGCGGTTCTCTGGGGCCAACGTCCTGACTTTC
J: TRBJ1-3; D: TRBD1; size: .; length: 17; V: TRBV2; CDR3: CASSYQGGPNSGNTIYF; DNA: TGTGCCAGCAGTTACCAGGGGGGCCCAAACTCTGGAAACACCATATATTTT
J: TRBJ1-5; D: .; size: .; length: 14; V: TRBV6-5; CDR3: CASRVTGGLQPQHF; DNA: TGTGCCAGCAGAGTGACAGGAGGACTGCAGCCCCAGCATTTT
J: TRBJ1-3; D: .; size: .; length: 17; V: TRBV14; CDR3: CASSQDYGRGSGNTIYF; DNA: TGTGCCAGCAGCCAAGACTACGGACGGGGCTCTGGAAACACCATATATTTT
J: TRBJ1-1; D: .; size: .; length: 12; V: TRBV28; CDR3: CASSLKAVKAFF; DNA: TGTGCCAGCAGTTTAAAGGCGGTTAAAGCTTTCTTT
J: TRBJ1-2; D: TRBD1; size: .; length: 13; V: TRBV5-1; CDR3: CASSPQGAQGYTF; DNA: TGCGCCAGCAGCCCCCAGGGGGCGCAGGGCTACACCTTC
J: TRBJ2-7; D: .; size: .; length: 14; V: TRBV7-6; CDR3: CASSPRGAMEEQYF; DNA: TGTGCCAGCAGCCCCCGGGGGGCAATGGAGGAGCAGTACTTC
J: TRBJ1-1; D: .; size: .; length: 12; V: TRBV5-1; CDR3: CASSGDTTEAFF; DNA: TGCGCCAGCAGCGGGGACACGACTGAAGCTTTCTTT
J: TRBJ2-2; D: .; size: .; length: 15; V: TRBV7-8; CDR3: CASSLSMALTGELFF; DNA: TGTGCCAGCAGCTTATCCATGGCCCTCACCGGGGAGCTGTTTTTT
J: TRBJ1-6; D: .; size: .; length: 15; V: TRBV25-1; CDR3: CASSHYLESNSPLHF; DNA: TGTGCCAGCAGTCACTATCTGGAAAGCAATTCACCCCTCCACTTT
J: TRBJ2-1; D: .; size: .; length: 15; V: TRBV10-3; CDR3: CAISASSSSYNEQFF; DNA: TGTGCCATCAGTGCTAGTAGCAGCTCCTACAATGAGCAGTTCTTC
J: TRBJ1-1; D: .; size: .; length: 12; V: TRBV12-3/TRBV12-4; CDR3: CASSSSGTEAFF; DNA: TGTGCCAGCAGTTCATCGGGCACTGAAGCTTTCTTT
J: TRBJ2-7; D: .; size: .; length: 13; V: TRBV7-2; CDR3: CASSQQITYEQYF; DNA: TGTGCCAGCAGCCAACAGATTACCTACGAGCAGTACTTC
J: TRBJ1-1; D: TRBD1; size: .; length: 14; V: TRBV3-1/TRBV3-2; CDR3: CASRNRDRSPEAFF; DNA: TGTGCCAGCAGAAACCGGGACAGGTCCCCTGAAGCTTTCTTT
J: TRBJ2-2; D: TRBD1; size: few; length: 14; V: TRBV7-3; CDR3: CASSSGQITGELFF; DNA: TGTGCCAGCAGCTCGGGACAGATAACCGGGGAGCTGTTTTTT
J: TRBJ1-5; D: .; size: .; length: 14; V: TRBV19; CDR3: CASSVRYSNQPQHF; DNA: TGTGCCAGTAGTGTCAGGTATAGCAATCAGCCCCAGCATTTT
J: TRBJ1-5; D: .; size: once; length: 14; V: TRBV10-3; CDR3: CAISEVTVNQPQHF; DNA: TGTGCCATCAGTGAGGTTACAGTAAATCAGCCCCAGCATTTT
J: TRBJ2-5; D: TRBD2; size: .; length: 13; V: TRBV5-1; CDR3: CASTNPGGETQYF; DNA: TGCGCCAGCACCAACCCGGGGGGAGAGACCCAGTACTTC
J: TRBJ1-3; D: .; size: .; length: 16; V: TRBV7-9; CDR3: CASSPYRTVSGNTIYF; DNA: TGTGCCAGCAGCCCCTATAGGACAGTCTCTGGAAACACCATATATTTT
J: TRBJ2-3; D: .; size: .; length: 10; V: TRBV20-1; CDR3: CSALSNTQYF; DNA: TGCAGTGCCCTATCAAATACGCAGTATTTT
J: TRBJ1-1; D: .; size: .; length: 13; V: TRBV7-2; CDR3: CASSLREDTEAFF; DNA: TGTGCCAGCAGCTTACGGGAAGACACTGAAGCTTTCTTT
J: TRBJ2-5; D: .; size: .; length: 17; V: TRBV29-1; CDR3: CSVEGVRGAPHQETQYF; DNA: TGCAGCGTCGAGGGGGTCAGGGGGGCCCCCCACCAAGAGACCCAGTACTTC
J: TRBJ2-1; D: TRBD1; size: .; length: 15; V: TRBV6-6; CDR3: CASRTGTGRRNEQFF; DNA: TGTGCCAGCAGAACCGGGACAGGGAGGAGAAATGAGCAGTTCTTC
J: TRBJ2-7; D: TRBD1; size: .; length: 14; V: TRBV5-4; CDR3: CASSSGQGEHEQYF; DNA: TGTGCCAGCAGCTCTGGACAGGGGGAGCACGAGCAGTACTTC
J: TRBJ2-5; D: TRBD1; size: few; length: 16; V: TRBV19; CDR3: CASSMATGVGPGAQYF; DNA: TGTGCCAGTAGTATGGCGACAGGGGTAGGGCCAGGGGCCCAGTACTTC
J: TRBJ1-1; D: .; size: .; length: 13; V: TRBV7-9; CDR3: CASSLAGVAEAFF; DNA: TGTGCCAGCAGCTTAGCAGGGGTCGCTGAAGCTTTCTTT
J: TRBJ1-1; D: .; size: .; length: 14; V: TRBV7-9; CDR3: CASSRNQVNTEAFF; DNA: TGTGCCAGCAGCCGAAATCAGGTGAACACTGAAGCTTTCTTT
J: TRBJ1-4; D: .; size: .; length: 15; V: TRBV7-8; CDR3: CASSLSGNFNEKLFF; DNA: TGTGCCAGCAGCTTATCAGGGAACTTTAATGAAAAACTGTTTTTT
J: TRBJ1-2; D: .; size: .; length: 15; V: TRBV7-9; CDR3: CASSQDGQIGDGYTF; DNA: TGTGCCAGCAGCCAAGACGGACAGATCGGGGATGGCTACACCTTC
J: TRBJ1-6; D: TRBD1; size: .; length: 14; V: TRBV10-3; CDR3: CAISGGQGNSPLHF; DNA: TGTGCCATCAGTGGGGGACAGGGAAACTCACCCCTCCACTTT
J: TRBJ2-7; D: TRBD1; size: .; length: 15; V: TRBV7-2; CDR3: CASSLGGQGAQEQYF; DNA: TGTGCCAGCAGCTTAGGTGGCCAGGGGGCCCAAGAGCAGTACTTC
J: TRBJ2-1; D: .; size: .; length: 15; V: TRBV24-1; CDR3: CATSATGARGNEQFF; DNA: TGTGCCACCAGTGCCACCGGGGCCAGGGGCAATGAGCAGTTCTTC
J: TRBJ2-2; D: .; size: once; length: 17; V: TRBV21-1; CDR3: CASSKEESVANTGELFF; DNA: TGTGCCAGCAGCAAAGAGGAGAGCGTAGCGAACACCGGGGAGCTGTTTTTT
J: TRBJ2-3; D: .; size: .; length: 14; V: TRBV11-2; CDR3: CASSSRGYTDTQYF; DNA: TGTGCCAGCAGCTCCAGGGGATACACAGATACGCAGTATTTT
J: TRBJ2-1; D: TRBD2; size: .; length: 15; V: TRBV25-1; CDR3: CASSDTGGSYNEQFF; DNA: TGTGCCAGCAGTGACACGGGGGGCTCCTACAATGAGCAGTTCTTC
J: TRBJ1-2; D: TRBD1; size: .; length: 17; V: TRBV7-9; CDR3: CASSLNGIRGQGYGYTF; DNA: TGTGCCAGCAGCTTAAACGGTATTAGAGGACAGGGCTATGGCTACACCTTC